This TCR beta chain derives from a study of cytomegalovirus exposure and HLA in healthy donors. On the study more broadly: Earlier work reported approximately 110 million unique TCR beta sequences from about 200 million T cells.

The CDR3 is 14 amino acids. Germline CDR1 PRHDT, CDR2 FYEKMQ (reference sequence). Trimming pared 4 bases from V and 6 bases from J, leaving 13 bases between. The study's findings and limits: Association of 17,000 or so TCR beta sequences with HLA alleles was found at 0.05 false discovery rate in a later analysis. In an earlier analysis, about 90% or about 30%: the productive usage of most TCR beta V segments.

Of note for this clone: Its antigen is as yet unknown.

PCR employed 60 Vbeta and 13 Jbeta primers. Repertoires were generated with immunoSEQ multiplex PCR, while TCRdb's copy carries only in-frame clones and drops some. The sample has 75,000 to 100,000 clones. The chain uses TRBV13 and TRBJ2-1; no firm D call. The sequenced sample was PBMCs. The clonotype was recovered from a woman between 55 and 75 years old in good health and CMV-seronegative. The CDR3: CASSSRFLPNEQFF. For the CDR3, the DNA is TGTGCCAGCAGCTCCCGGTTCTTGCCCAATGAGCAGTTCTTC.